One sample yielded the 21 T cell receptor beta chains listed below, sequenced in a study of T-cell reconstitution after alpha-beta-depleted transplantation in children. As it was prepared, the TCRbeta library received unique molecular identifiers. TCRdb re-called the PCR reads through MiXCR, storing one row per CDR3 protein. The data show 700,000 to 850,000 distinct CDR3 sequences, roughly 16% seen once. Sequencing was performed on PBMCs, mostly from graft donor cells, taken 360 days after TCRalphabeta/CD19-depleted stem cell transplant. These receptors were collected from a male patient younger than 18 who had a stem cell transplant for acute lymphoblastic leukemia, so the T cells may come from the graft donor.

In this sample, this clonotype turned up many times. V and J are TRBV12-3 or TRBV12-4 and TRBJ2-1; D is uncertain. The CDR3 totals 11 residues. Trimming removed 1 base at V and 15 bases at J, with 10 bases between. CDR3 residues: CASSLGVKRFF. Written as DNA, the CDR3 is TGTGCCAGCAGTTTAGGGGTAAAACGGTTCTTC.

The J gene is TRBJ2-1, the V gene TRBV4-2, with 15 nucleotides matching TRBD2. V trimming: 4 bases; J trimming: 5 bases; junction bases outside the gene matches: 3. The germline CDR1 and CDR2 sequences are LGHNA and YNFKEQ. The length of the CDR3 is 16 residues. CDR3 region: CASSLWTSGRDNEQFF. DNA of the CDR3: TGTGCCAGCAGCCTGTGGACTAGCGGGAGGGACAATGAGCAGTTCTTC.

V gene TRBV7-3 combines with J gene TRBJ2-5; maybe TRBD2 (6 bases). This CDR3 has 15 residues. In germline, CDR1 is SGHTA, CDR2 FQGTGA. The V end lost 6 bases, the J end lost 1 base, and 15 bases lay between the germline ends. Here the CDR3 reads CASSKNGGFQETQYF. The CDR3, as DNA: TGTGCCAGCAGTAAGAACGGGGGATTCCAAGAGACCCAGTACTTC.

The genes are TRBV5-1 and TRBJ2-5; no definite D call. The CDR3 covers 14 residues. Germline V gene lookup returns CDR1 SGHRS and CDR2 YFSETQ. V gave up 1 base and J gave up 0 bases, with 7 bases separating them. The CDR3 spells CASSLKPYQETQYF. CDR3 coding DNA: TGCGCCAGCAGCTTGAAACCGTACCAAGAGACCCAGTACTTC. The whole variable domain, filled in from reference TRBV5-1 and TRBJ2-5, reads KAGVTQTPRYLIKTRGQQVTLSCSPISGHRSVSWYQQTPGQGLQFLFEYFSETQRNKGNFPGRFSGRQFSNSRSEMNVSTLELGDSALYLCASSLKPYQETQYFGPGTRLLVL.

J is TRBJ2-3 and V is TRBV29-1; 8 positions match TRBD2. Trimming removed 6 bases from V and 5 bases from J; junction bases left unmatched: 13. Germline CDR1 reads SQVTM; CDR2 reads ANQGSEA. This CDR3 is built from 15 residues. The CDR3 region is CSVRPTSGLGDTQYF. In nucleotides, the CDR3 is TGCAGCGTCCGACCCACTAGCGGCCTGGGAGATACGCAGTATTTT.

This chain connects TRBV5-1 to TRBJ2-7, with TRBD2 matching over 7 bases. Germline V gene data show CDR1 as SGHRS and CDR2 as YFSETQ. The V and J ends lost 2 bases and 0 bases, in that order; junction bases with no gene match: 8. This CDR3 is built from 16 residues. The CDR3: CASSFLLAEPSYEQYF. In DNA, the CDR3 is TGCGCCAGCAGCTTCCTCCTAGCGGAGCCCTCCTACGAGCAGTACTTC.

This clonotype was seen at least ten times. This chain uses TRBV15 with TRBJ2-1; 8 positions agree with TRBD1. J gave up 7 bases and V 2 bases, and 10 bases lay outside the gene matches. The germline V gene has CDR1 LNHNV and CDR2 YYDKDF (reference sequence). The CDR3 is 16 amino acids. The CDR3 DNA is TGTGCCACCAGCAGAACGAGACAGGGGTCCGGTAATGAGCAGTTCTTC. As protein: CATSRTRQGSGNEQFF.

The V call is TRBV5-1, the J call TRBJ2-7; 8 bases line up with TRBD1. This CDR3 has 15 amino acids. V lost 0 bases, J lost 5 bases, and 7 bases stayed unmatched. Germline CDR1 reads SGHRS; CDR2 reads YFSETQ. In DNA, the CDR3 is TGCGCCAGCAGCTTGGAGGCAGGGGGCAGGGACGAGCAGTACTTC. This codes for CASSLEAGGRDEQYF.

The chain recombines TRBV4-1 with TRBJ1-2; TRBD1 aligns across 8 bases. V dropped 1 base and J dropped 7; count of bases not matched to a gene: 11. From germline, CDR1 is MGHRA and CDR2 YSYEKL. The CDR3 covers 16 residues. CDR3 coding DNA: TGCGCCAGCAGCCAAGTTTTGGACAGGGAGCGGCGTGGCTACACCTTC. Its translation is CASSQVLDRERRGYTF.

The chain carries TRBV15 and TRBJ2-1, with D perhaps TRBD2 (5 bases). The germline V gene encodes CDR1 LNHNV and CDR2 YYDKDF (reference sequence). The CDR3 contains 16 residues. Trimming left V 3 bases short and J 0 bases short, with 12 bases between. CDR3 in DNA: TGTGCCACCAGCAGGGCGACTACCAGCTCCTACAATGAGCAGTTCTTC. This codes for CATSRATTSSYNEQFF.

This sequence joins TRBV11-3 and TRBJ2-1; TRBD2 agrees at 7 bases. The J segment lost 5 bases and the V segment lost 2 bases, leaving 6 bases of the junction unmatched. The CDR3 is 15 amino acids. The V gene's germline CDR1 is SGHNT and CDR2 YENEEA. DNA of the CDR3: TGTGCCAGCAGCTTAAGGTTAGCGGGCCACAATGAGCAGTTCTTC. This encodes CASSLRLAGHNEQFF.

CDR3 sequence reads: CSVEAPMEGSGYTF. CDR3 bases: TGCAGCGTTGAAGCCCCCATGGAGGGATCTGGCTACACCTTC. The chain uses TRBV29-1 and TRBJ1-2; D is unclear. This CDR3 region has 14 residues. The ends were cut back, 1 base at V and 7 bases at J, with 16 bases in the middle. Germline lookup yields CDR1 SQVTM and CDR2 ANQGSEA.

CDR3 residues: CATSREGWGTVSYEQYF. CDR3 coding DNA: TGTGCCACCAGCAGAGAAGGTTGGGGGACGGTATCCTACGAGCAGTACTTC. V is TRBV15 and J is TRBJ2-7; tentatively, D is TRBD1 or TRBD2 (5 bases each). CDR3 size: 17 residues. Looked up from germline, CDR1 is LNHNV and CDR2 is YYDKDF (reference sequence). Trimming took off 0 bases at V and 1 base at J, with 16 bases between the two ends.

This chain uses TRBV4-2 with TRBJ2-3; 7 nucleotides match TRBD2. Trimming took 0 bases from V and 4 from J; bases not matched to a gene: 13. The V gene's germline CDR1 is LGHNA and CDR2 YNFKEQ. The CDR3 spans 18 residues. This chain's CDR3 is CASSQELPSGGRADTQYF. In nucleotides, the CDR3 is TGTGCCAGCAGCCAAGAGCTGCCTAGCGGAGGTAGGGCAGATACGCAGTATTTT.

The chain joins TRBV12-3 or TRBV12-4 to TRBJ1-2; possibly TRBD1 for D (6 bases). Trimming pared 6 bases from V and 8 bases from J, leaving 16 bases between. CDR3 length: 13 amino acids. As DNA, the CDR3 is TGTGCCAGCAGGCTACAGGGTATAGGAGGCTACACCTTC. Its protein is CASRLQGIGGYTF.

The J gene is TRBJ2-5, the V gene TRBV5-6; D might be TRBD1 (5 bases). This CDR3 is built from 14 residues. V gave up 0 bases and J gave up 5 bases, with 11 bases separating them. Germline V lookup: CDR1 SGHDT, CDR2 YYEEEE. The CDR3 region has the DNA TGTGCCAGCAGCTTGGACACGGCAGGGGAGACCCAGTACTTC. This encodes CASSLDTAGETQYF.

The rearrangement links TRBV6-1 to TRBJ2-3, with D perhaps TRBD1 (5 bases). The germline gives CDR1 MNHNS, CDR2 SASEGT. This CDR3 spans 13 amino acids. In nucleotides, the CDR3 is TGTGCTACAGGCGTCAACTTAGGAGATACGCAGTATTTT. Amino acid sequence: CATGVNLGDTQYF.

Only one count was recorded for this clonotype. The CDR3 loop is CASSQLYGPHGYTF. The DNA of the CDR3 is TGTGCCAGCAGTCAACTTTACGGCCCCCATGGCTACACCTTC. This sequence joins TRBV27 and TRBJ1-2; D unclear. V was clipped by 5 bases and J by 6 bases, with 16 bases between them. This CDR3 spans 14 amino acids. Germline-derived CDR1 and CDR2 are MNHEY and SMNVEV (reference sequence).

This clonotype has only a few counts. The gene calls are TRBV29-1 and TRBJ2-3; 11 nucleotides match TRBD2. The junction had 11 bases not matched to a gene; V was cut back by 5 bases and J by 1 base. CDR1 is SQVTM, CDR2 ANQGSEA, per germline. This CDR3 contains 17 residues. The CDR3 is CSVMGTSGPGGTDTQYF. In DNA form, the CDR3 reads TGCAGCGTTATGGGGACTAGCGGTCCGGGAGGCACAGATACGCAGTATTTT.

The chain recombines TRBV29-1 with TRBJ2-7; unclear D gene. V lost 0 bases to trimming and J lost 6 bases, with 9 bases between them. Germline V gene lookup returns CDR1 SQVTM and CDR2 ANQGSEA. CDR3 size: 12 residues. The CDR3 DNA follows: TGCAGCGTTGAAGATTATCCCAGCGAGCAGTACTTC. Encoded protein: CSVEDYPSEQYF.

The chain carries TRBV5-1 and TRBJ2-1, with TRBD2 matching over 12 bases. This CDR3 has 18 residues. The germline CDR1 and CDR2 sequences are SGHRS and YFSETQ. The junction had 9 bases not matched to a gene; V was cut back by 5 bases and J by 0 bases. This chain's CDR3 is CASRRTSGTRGSYNEQFF. The CDR3, as DNA: TGCGCCAGCAGACGGACTAGCGGGACCCGGGGCTCCTACAATGAGCAGTTCTTC.